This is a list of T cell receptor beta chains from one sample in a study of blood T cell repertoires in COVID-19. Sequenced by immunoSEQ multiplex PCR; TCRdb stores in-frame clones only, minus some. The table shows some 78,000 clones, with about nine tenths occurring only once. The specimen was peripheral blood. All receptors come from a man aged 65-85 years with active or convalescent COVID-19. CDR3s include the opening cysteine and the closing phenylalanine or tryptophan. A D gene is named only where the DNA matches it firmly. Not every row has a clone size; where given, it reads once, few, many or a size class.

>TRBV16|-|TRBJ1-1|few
CASSQSGTRGGTEAFF
TGTGCCAGCAGCCAATCGGGAACGCGGGGTGGCACTGAAGCTTTCTTT
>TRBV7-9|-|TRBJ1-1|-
CASSLSALANTEAFF
TGTGCCAGCAGCTTGTCTGCCTTGGCGAACACTGAAGCTTTCTTT
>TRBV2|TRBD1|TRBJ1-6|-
CASDPGTANNSPLHF
TGTGCCTCCGATCCGGGGACAGCGAATAATTCACCCCTCCACTTT
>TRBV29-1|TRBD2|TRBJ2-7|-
CSVERGSGEQYF
TGCAGCGTTGAGCGGGGGTCCGGCGAGCAGTACTTC
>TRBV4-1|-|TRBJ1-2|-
CASSQGTPNYGYTF
TGCGCCAGCAGCCAAGGGACACCTAACTATGGCTACACCTTC
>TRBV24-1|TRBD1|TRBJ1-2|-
CATSDPGQGKGYTF
TGTGCCACCAGTGACCCGGGACAGGGGAAAGGCTACACCTTC
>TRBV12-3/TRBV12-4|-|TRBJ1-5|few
CASSFRYQPQHF
TGTGCCAGCAGTTTTCGTTATCAGCCCCAGCATTTT
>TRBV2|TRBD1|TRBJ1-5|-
CASSGDRGQPQHF
TGTGCCAGCAGCGGGGACAGGGGGCAGCCCCAGCATTTT
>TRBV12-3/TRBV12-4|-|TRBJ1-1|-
CASSSGENTEAFF
TGTGCCAGCAGCTCGGGGGAGAACACTGAAGCTTTCTTT
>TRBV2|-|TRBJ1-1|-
CASTQAGEGEAFF
TGTGCCAGCACCCAAGCGGGGGAAGGTGAAGCTTTCTTT
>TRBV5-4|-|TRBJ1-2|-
CASRGEQGNYGYTF
TGTGCCAGCAGGGGGGAACAGGGAAACTATGGCTACACCTTC
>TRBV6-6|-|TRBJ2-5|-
CASSTTYQETQYF
TGTGCCAGCAGTACCACCTATCAAGAGACCCAGTACTTC
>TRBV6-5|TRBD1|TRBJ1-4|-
CASRRGLKLFF
TGTGCCAGCAGAAGGGGGCTGAAACTGTTTTTT
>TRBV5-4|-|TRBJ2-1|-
CASRSDKAEYNEQFF
TGTGCCAGCAGGTCCGACAAAGCCGAATACAATGAGCAGTTCTTC
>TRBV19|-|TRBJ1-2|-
CASSIVEELNYGYTF
TGTGCCAGTAGTATAGTCGAGGAATTGAACTATGGCTACACCTTC
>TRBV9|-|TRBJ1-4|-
CASSARGRSATNEKLFF
TGTGCCAGCAGCGCGAGGGGGAGATCAGCAACTAATGAAAAACTGTTTTTT
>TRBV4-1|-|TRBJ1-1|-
CASSQDGRGAWTEAFF
TGCGCCAGCAGCCAAGATGGCAGGGGCGCGTGGACTGAAGCTTTCTTT